Listed below are T cell receptor beta chains from one sample, sequenced in a study of blood T cell repertoires in COVID-19. Method: immunoSEQ multiplex PCR; TCRdb's copy keeps in-frame clones and lacks some. The table lists about 29,000 clones, 60% to 85% of them singletons. What was sequenced was peripheral blood. Receptors were obtained from a woman aged 70-85 years with active or convalescent COVID-19. Both conserved end residues are part of each CDR3. D genes are given only for firm matches.

d_call | j_call | v_call | cdr3_aa | cdr3_nt
. | TRBJ2-1 | TRBV7-3 | CASSRGGLTSSYNEQFF | TGTGCCAGCAGCCGTGGGGGACTCACCAGCTCCTACAATGAGCAGTTCTTC
. | TRBJ1-2 | TRBV5-4 | CASSLEVLDPYGYTF | TGTGCCAGCAGCCTCGAGGTCCTAGACCCCTATGGCTACACCTTC
. | TRBJ1-2 | TRBV3-1/TRBV3-2 | CASSQNMRGGGNYGYTF | TGTGCCAGCAGCCAAAATATGAGGGGCGGAGGGAACTATGGCTACACCTTC
. | TRBJ2-2 | TRBV19 | CASSTIPANTGELFF | TGTGCCAGTAGTACAATTCCGGCGAACACCGGGGAGCTGTTTTTT
TRBD1 | TRBJ1-4 | TRBV18 | CASSSDRGNEKLFF | TGTGCCAGCTCATCGGACAGGGGAAATGAAAAACTGTTTTTT
TRBD2 | TRBJ2-5 | TRBV27 | CASSLSSGSSETQYF | TGTGCCAGCAGTTTATCTAGCGGGAGTTCAGAGACCCAGTACTTC
. | TRBJ2-1 | TRBV4-3 | CASSQEKLGGQFF | TGCGCCAGCAGCCAAGAAAAACTAGGGGGGCAGTTCTTC
TRBD1 | TRBJ1-2 | TRBV2 | CAGAPGGDYGYTF | TGTGCCGGTGCTCCAGGGGGCGACTATGGCTACACCTTC
. | TRBJ2-1 | TRBV12-3/TRBV12-4 | CATGLNREQFF | TGTGCCACCGGACTGAACCGAGAGCAGTTCTTC
TRBD1 | TRBJ2-7 | TRBV5-6 | CASSPGTGAYEQYF | TGTGCCAGCAGCCCCGGGACAGGCGCCTACGAGCAGTACTTC